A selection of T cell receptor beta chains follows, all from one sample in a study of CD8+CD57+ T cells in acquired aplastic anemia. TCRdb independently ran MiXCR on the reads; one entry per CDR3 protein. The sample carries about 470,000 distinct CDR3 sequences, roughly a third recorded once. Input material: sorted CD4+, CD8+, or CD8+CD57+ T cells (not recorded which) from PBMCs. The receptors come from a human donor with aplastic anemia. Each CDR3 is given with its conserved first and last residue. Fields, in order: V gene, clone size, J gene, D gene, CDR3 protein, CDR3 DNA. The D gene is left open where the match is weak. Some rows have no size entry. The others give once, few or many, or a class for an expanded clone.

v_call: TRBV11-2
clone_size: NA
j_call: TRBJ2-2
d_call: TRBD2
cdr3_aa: CASSRPGTSRPGELFF
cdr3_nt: TGTGCCAGCAGCCGGCCCGGGACTAGCCGACCCGGGGAGCTGTTTTTT

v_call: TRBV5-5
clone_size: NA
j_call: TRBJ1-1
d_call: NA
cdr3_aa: CASSLFSPNTEAFF
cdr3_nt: TGTGCCAGCAGCTTGTTTTCCCCGAACACTGAAGCTTTCTTT

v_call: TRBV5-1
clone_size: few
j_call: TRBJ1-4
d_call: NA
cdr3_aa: CASRATSDEKLFF
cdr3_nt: TGCGCCAGCAGGGCGACGAGCGACGAAAAACTGTTTTTT

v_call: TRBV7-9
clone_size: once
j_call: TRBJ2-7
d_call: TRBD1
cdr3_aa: CASSVGTGGGQYF
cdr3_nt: TGTGCCAGCAGCGTTGGGACAGGGGGAGGGCAGTACTTC

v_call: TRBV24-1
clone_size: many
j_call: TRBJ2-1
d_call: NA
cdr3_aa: CATSDPGVEQFF
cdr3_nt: TGTGCCACCAGTGACCCAGGGGTTGAGCAGTTCTTC

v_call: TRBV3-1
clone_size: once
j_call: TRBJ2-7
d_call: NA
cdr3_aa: CASSQDFLRLVRPPDEQYF
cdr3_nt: TGTGCCAGCAGCCAAGATTTTTTACGGTTGGTTCGGCCCCCCGACGAGCAGTACTTC

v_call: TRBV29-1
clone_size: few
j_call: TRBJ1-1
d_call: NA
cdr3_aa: CSAKLADGNTEAFF
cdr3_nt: TGCAGCGCTAAACTAGCGGACGGGAACACTGAAGCTTTCTTT

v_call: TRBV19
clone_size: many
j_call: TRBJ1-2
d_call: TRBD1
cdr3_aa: CASGRWTGTGGGYTF
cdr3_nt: TGTGCCAGTGGACGATGGACCGGAACAGGGGGGGGCTACACCTTC

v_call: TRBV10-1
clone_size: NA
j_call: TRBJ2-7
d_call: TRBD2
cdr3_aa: CASSDPRTSGPYEQYF
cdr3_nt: TGCGCCAGCAGTGACCCAAGAACTAGCGGCCCCTACGAGCAGTACTTC

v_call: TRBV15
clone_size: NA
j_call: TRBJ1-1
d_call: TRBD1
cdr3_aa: CATSRDRGDTEAFF
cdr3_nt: TGTGCCACCAGCAGAGACAGGGGGGACACTGAAGCTTTCTTT

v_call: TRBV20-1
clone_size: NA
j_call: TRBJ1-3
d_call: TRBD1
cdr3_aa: CSASLTGAGNTIYF
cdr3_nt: TGCAGTGCTTCCTTGACAGGGGCTGGAAACACCATATATTTT

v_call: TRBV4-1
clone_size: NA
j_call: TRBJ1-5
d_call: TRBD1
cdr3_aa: CASSHDRGLGNQPQHF
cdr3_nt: TGCGCCAGCAGCCACGACAGGGGGCTGGGCAATCAGCCCCAGCATTTT

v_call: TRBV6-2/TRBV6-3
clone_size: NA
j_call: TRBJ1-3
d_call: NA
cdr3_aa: CASSYRLQYLHLSGNTIYF
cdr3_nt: TGTGCCAGCAGTTATAGGCTCCAGTATCTCCACCTCTCTGGAAACACCATATATTTT

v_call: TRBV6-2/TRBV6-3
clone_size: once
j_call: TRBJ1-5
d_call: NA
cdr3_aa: CASSYQQASNQPQHF
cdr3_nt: TGTGCCAGCAGTTACCAACAGGCCAGCAATCAGCCCCAGCATTTT

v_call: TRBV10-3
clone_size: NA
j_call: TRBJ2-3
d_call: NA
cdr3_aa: CAISEAQTDTQYF
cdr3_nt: TGTGCCATCAGTGAGGCTCAGACAGATACGCAGTATTTT

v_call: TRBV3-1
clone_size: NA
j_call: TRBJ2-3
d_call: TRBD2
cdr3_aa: CASSQGLAGLTSTDAQYF
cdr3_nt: TGTGCCAGCAGCCAGGGACTAGCGGGCCTAACTAGCACAGATGCGCAGTATTTT

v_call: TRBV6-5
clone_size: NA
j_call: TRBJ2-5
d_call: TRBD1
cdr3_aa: CASSWGGQGEETQYF
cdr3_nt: TGTGCCAGCAGTTGGGGGGGACAGGGGGAAGAGACCCAGTACTTC

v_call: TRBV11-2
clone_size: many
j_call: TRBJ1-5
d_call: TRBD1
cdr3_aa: CASSLDGGTGIGQPQHF
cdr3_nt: TGTGCCAGCAGCTTAGATGGCGGGACAGGGATAGGTCAGCCCCAGCATTTT

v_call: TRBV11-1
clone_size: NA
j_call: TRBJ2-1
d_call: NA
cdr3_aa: CASSLVQGLQFF
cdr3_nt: TGTGCCAGCAGCTTAGTTCAGGGGCTGCAGTTCTTC

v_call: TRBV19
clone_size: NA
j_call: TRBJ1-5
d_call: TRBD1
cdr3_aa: CASSTSHEAGTGTGQPQHF
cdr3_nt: TGTGCCAGTAGTACCTCCCACGAAGCCGGGACAGGGACTGGTCAGCCCCAGCATTTT

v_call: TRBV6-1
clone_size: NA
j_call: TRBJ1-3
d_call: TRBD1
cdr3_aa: CASSRGQGTGNTTYF
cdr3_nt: TGTGCCAGCAGCAGAGGACAGGGGACTGGAAACACCACATATTTT

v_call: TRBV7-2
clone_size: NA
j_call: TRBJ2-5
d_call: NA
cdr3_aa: CASSVGLRGGETQYF
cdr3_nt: TGTGCCAGCAGCGTAGGCCTCCGCGGCGGAGAGACCCAGTACTTC

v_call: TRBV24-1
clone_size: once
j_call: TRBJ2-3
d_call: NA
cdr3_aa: CATSDLYSNYNEQYF
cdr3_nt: TGTGCCACCAGTGATTTGTATTCAAACTACAATGAGCAGTATTTT

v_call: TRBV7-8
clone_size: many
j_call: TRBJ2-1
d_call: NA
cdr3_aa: CASSLELAKHNEQFF
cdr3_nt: TGTGCCAGCAGCTTAGAGCTAGCGAAGCACAATGAGCAGTTCTTC

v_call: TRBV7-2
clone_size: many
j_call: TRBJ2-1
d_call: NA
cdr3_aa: CASSLDRNEQFF
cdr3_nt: TGTGCCAGCAGCTTAGACCGGAATGAGCAGTTCTTC

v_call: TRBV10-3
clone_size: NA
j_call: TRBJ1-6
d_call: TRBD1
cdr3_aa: CAISAGTGKYSPLHF
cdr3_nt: TGTGCCATCAGCGCCGGGACAGGGAAATATTCACCCCTCCACTTT

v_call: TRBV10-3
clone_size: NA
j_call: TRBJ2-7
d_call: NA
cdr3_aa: CAISESRAPTSSYEQYF
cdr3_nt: TGTGCCATCAGTGAGTCACGGGCGCCTACGAGCTCCTACGAGCAGTACTTC

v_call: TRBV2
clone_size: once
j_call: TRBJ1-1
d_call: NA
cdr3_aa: CASSEYSAGVTEAFF
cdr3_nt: TGTGCCAGCAGTGAATATTCGGCAGGGGTCACTGAAGCTTTCTTT

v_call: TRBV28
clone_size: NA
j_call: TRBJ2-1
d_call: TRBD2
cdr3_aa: CATGGGDEQFF
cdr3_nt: TGTGCCACCGGGGGGGGGGATGAGCAGTTCTTC

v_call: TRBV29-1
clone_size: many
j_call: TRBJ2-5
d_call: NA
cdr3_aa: CSVDLFGTQETQYF
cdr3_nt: TGCAGCGTTGATTTGTTCGGGACCCAAGAGACCCAGTACTTC

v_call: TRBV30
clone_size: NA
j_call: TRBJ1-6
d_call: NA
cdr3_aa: CAWRSNLRNNSPLHF
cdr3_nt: TGTGCCTGGAGGTCGAATCTAAGGAATAATTCACCCCTCCACTTT

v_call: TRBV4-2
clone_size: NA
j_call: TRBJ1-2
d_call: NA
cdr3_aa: CASSQEEGLLTTNYGYTF
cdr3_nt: TGTGCCAGCAGCCAAGAAGAGGGCCTTTTGACAACTAACTATGGCTACACCTTC

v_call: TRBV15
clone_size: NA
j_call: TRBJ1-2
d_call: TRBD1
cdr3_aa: CATSRVQGVLSGNTF
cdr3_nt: TGTGCCACCAGCAGAGTTCAGGGGGTTCTCTCTGGAAACACCTTC

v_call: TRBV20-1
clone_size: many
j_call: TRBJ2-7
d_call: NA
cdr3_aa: CSASSRGESHEQYF
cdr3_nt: TGCAGTGCTAGCTCTCGGGGAGAATCGCACGAGCAGTACTTC

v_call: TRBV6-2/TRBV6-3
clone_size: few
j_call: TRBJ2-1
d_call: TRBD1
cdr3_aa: CASRLTGQGNEQFF
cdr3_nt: TGTGCCAGCAGGCTGACAGGGCAAGGCAATGAGCAGTTCTTC

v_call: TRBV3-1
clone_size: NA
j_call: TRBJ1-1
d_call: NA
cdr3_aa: CASRHTARVNTEAFF
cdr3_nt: TGTGCCAGCAGACACACGGCCAGGGTCAACACTGAAGCTTTCTTT

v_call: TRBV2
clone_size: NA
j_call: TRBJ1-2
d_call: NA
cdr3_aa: CASSSREGYGYTF
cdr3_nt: TGTGCCAGCAGTTCCAGGGAGGGCTATGGCTACACCTTC

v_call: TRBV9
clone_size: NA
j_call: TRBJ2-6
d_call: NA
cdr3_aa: CASSPYAGQLSGANVLTF
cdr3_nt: TGTGCCAGCAGCCCCTACGCGGGACAACTATCTGGGGCCAACGTCCTGACTTTC

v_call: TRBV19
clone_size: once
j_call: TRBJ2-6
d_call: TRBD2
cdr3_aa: CAAKVGGLAGGSGANVLTF
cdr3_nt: TGTGCCGCCAAAGTGGGAGGACTAGCGGGGGGCTCAGGGGCCAACGTCCTGACTTTC

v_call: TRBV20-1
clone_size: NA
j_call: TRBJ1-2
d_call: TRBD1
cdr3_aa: CSPRGAGGFLYGYTF
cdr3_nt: TGCAGTCCTAGGGGGGCAGGGGGCTTTCTCTATGGCTACACCTTC

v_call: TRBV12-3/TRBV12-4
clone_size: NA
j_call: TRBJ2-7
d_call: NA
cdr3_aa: CASSPAGVDYEQYF
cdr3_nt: TGTGCCAGCAGTCCGGCAGGGGTGGACTACGAGCAGTACTTC

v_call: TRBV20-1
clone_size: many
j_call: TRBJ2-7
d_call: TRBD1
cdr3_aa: CSASADRTLSEQYF
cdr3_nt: TGCAGTGCTAGCGCGGACAGGACCCTGAGCGAGCAGTACTTC

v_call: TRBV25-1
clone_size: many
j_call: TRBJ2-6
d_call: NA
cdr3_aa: CASSDGVVGANVLTF
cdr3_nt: TGTGCCAGCAGTGACGGGGTTGTAGGGGCCAACGTCCTGACTTTC

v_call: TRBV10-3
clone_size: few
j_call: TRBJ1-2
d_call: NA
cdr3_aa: CAITGDRNGYTF
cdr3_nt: TGTGCCATCACGGGGGATAGGAATGGCTACACCTTC

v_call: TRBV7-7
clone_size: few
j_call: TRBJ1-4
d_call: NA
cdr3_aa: CASSLNRNEKLFF
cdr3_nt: TGTGCTAGCAGCTTAAACCGGAATGAAAAACTGTTTTTT

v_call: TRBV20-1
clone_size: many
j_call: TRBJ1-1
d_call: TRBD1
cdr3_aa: CSATGQGVMNTEAFF
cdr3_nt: TGCAGTGCTACGGGACAGGGCGTCATGAACACTGAAGCTTTCTTT